The rows below give T cell receptor beta chains drawn from one sample of a study of identical twins. TCRdb re-derived calls from the 5' RACE reads in MiXCR, one entry per CDR3 protein. The table has around 480,000 distinct CDR3 sequences, roughly an eighth seen once. The sample was also reused in another study, on yellow fever vaccine responses in identical twins.

The sample was CD4+ T cells sorted from blood. Receptors originate from a woman aged 18-35 years in good health. The conserved cysteine and the conserved F or W are not part of the CDR3 here. The order of the fields is V gene, CDR3 length, CDR3 protein.

V gene: TRBV5-1
CDR3 length: 10
CDR3 protein: ASRLKNTEAF

V gene: TRBV30
CDR3 length: 12
CDR3 protein: AWFPAGGTGELF

V gene: TRBV3-1
CDR3 length: 15
CDR3 protein: ASSQDRFTIQVDTQY

V gene: TRBV2
CDR3 length: 14
CDR3 protein: ASRDHSGTSRNEQF

V gene: TRBV20-1
CDR3 length: 12
CDR3 protein: SALPIAYNSPLH

V gene: TRBV28
CDR3 length: 11
CDR3 protein: ASSLGGRDEQF

V gene: TRBV29-1
CDR3 length: 11
CDR3 protein: SVVFSVQETQY

V gene: TRBV7-2
CDR3 length: 11
CDR3 protein: ASTIRVFNEAF

V gene: TRBV28
CDR3 length: 15
CDR3 protein: ASSLWQGAETNEKLF

V gene: TRBV29-1
CDR3 length: 10
CDR3 protein: SVQGRYTEAF

V gene: TRBV10-3
CDR3 length: 17
CDR3 protein: AINPGGLAGGHSTDTQY

V gene: TRBV3-1
CDR3 length: 14
CDR3 protein: ASSQRTPTGSDEQY

V gene: TRBV10-3
CDR3 length: 12
CDR3 protein: ASRGTSGGYEQY

V gene: TRBV20-1
CDR3 length: 12
CDR3 protein: SAKWDRAETEAF

V gene: TRBV11-1
CDR3 length: 14
CDR3 protein: ASSPLTFSGTNAQY

V gene: TRBV2
CDR3 length: 12
CDR3 protein: ASRGDSSNQPQH

V gene: TRBV3-1
CDR3 length: 14
CDR3 protein: ASSLNVVAANTEAF

V gene: TRBV6-2/TRBV6-3
CDR3 length: 11
CDR3 protein: ASRVGGGYEQY

V gene: TRBV10-3
CDR3 length: 12
CDR3 protein: AISESLGPETQY

V gene: TRBV2
CDR3 length: 11
CDR3 protein: ASSGEHSYEQY

V gene: TRBV5-1
CDR3 length: 13
CDR3 protein: ASSLEGIGYQPQH

V gene: TRBV20-1
CDR3 length: 13
CDR3 protein: SAVAATGNYQPQH

V gene: TRBV5-4
CDR3 length: 13
CDR3 protein: ASSLGATSGETQY

V gene: TRBV6-1
CDR3 length: 14
CDR3 protein: ASSKGAGANNQPQH

V gene: TRBV6-2/TRBV6-3
CDR3 length: 10
CDR3 protein: ASSLRVGELF

V gene: TRBV20-1
CDR3 length: 11
CDR3 protein: SASYLESYGYT

V gene: TRBV4-2
CDR3 length: 13
CDR3 protein: ASSQDPGAGNTIY

V gene: TRBV9
CDR3 length: 13
CDR3 protein: ASSVDDRTSYEQY

V gene: TRBV5-1
CDR3 length: 14
CDR3 protein: ASSLAGGGGANVLT

V gene: TRBV6-5
CDR3 length: 17
CDR3 protein: ASSFSPTQRGVLDEKLF

V gene: TRBV28
CDR3 length: 14
CDR3 protein: ASSPPGGQGGQPQH

V gene: TRBV6-1
CDR3 length: 14
CDR3 protein: ASSPGLAGGPNTQY

V gene: TRBV10-1
CDR3 length: 11
CDR3 protein: ASSTGDTGELF

V gene: TRBV5-6
CDR3 length: 12
CDR3 protein: ASSLGPTSYEQY

V gene: TRBV28
CDR3 length: 13
CDR3 protein: ASSDHSGRAYEQY

V gene: TRBV12-3/TRBV12-4
CDR3 length: 13
CDR3 protein: ASSNRINSNQPQH

V gene: TRBV10-3
CDR3 length: 12
CDR3 protein: AICSGGVSETQY

V gene: TRBV5-1
CDR3 length: 11
CDR3 protein: ASSYGDSNIQY

V gene: TRBV9
CDR3 length: 13
CDR3 protein: ASSLRGQEKNIQY

V gene: TRBV11-1
CDR3 length: 12
CDR3 protein: ASSLNPTTDTQY

V gene: TRBV7-9
CDR3 length: 9
CDR3 protein: ASRAQWEQF